This TCR beta chain was identified in a study of molecular identifiers for immune sequencing clone quantification. Regarding the study as a whole: Identical barcode-sharing TCR molecules could lead to underestimated sizes for highly expanded clones.

TCRdb passed the PCR reads through MiXCR, listing each CDR3 protein once. The sample lists about 640,000 distinct CDR3 sequences, just under 20% occurring once. V was shortened by 1 base and J by 6 bases, with 13 bases between the two germline ends. Germline CDR1 SGHTA, CDR2 FQGNSA. The CDR3 is 15 residues long. This clonotype appeared many times. Antigen unknown. Naive CD8 libraries came from approximately 20,000 to 1,000,000 sorted cells with 10%, 30% or 50% RNA. Naive CD8 T cells were sorted as CD8+CD4-CCR7+CD45RA+. The sample was naive CD8+ T cells from blood, with Jurkat cell RNA spiked in. Described subset: FACS-sorted CD8+CD4-CCR7+CD45RA+ naive T cells. The V call is TRBV7-2, the J call TRBJ2-1; TRBD1 or TRBD2 may be the D gene (6 bases each). The clonotype comes from a human donor in good health. Some libraries in this study had Jurkat cell RNA spiked in. CDR3: CASSLEAGQLNEQFF. In DNA, the CDR3 is TGTGCCAGCAGCTTAGAGGCGGGACAACTCAATGAGCAGTTCTTC.